A selection of T cell receptor beta chains follows, all from one sample in a study of vaccination and CD4 T cells after COVID-19. Each CDR3 protein is one row after TCRdb ran MiXCR on the PCR reads. The data show some 16,000 distinct CDR3 sequences, about 50% seen once. The antigens these receptors bind are not known. Sample: CD4+ T cells from blood, cultured in vitro. The receptors shown here come from a human donor who had recovered from COVID-19. Both conserved end residues are part of each CDR3.

TRBV12-3/TRBV12-4	TRBJ2-7	CASSFAGPYEQYF
TRBV2	TRBJ1-2	CASSAGGGGYGYTF
TRBV5-1	TRBJ1-2	CASTYADPGRGGYTF
TRBV20-1	TRBJ1-3	CSAEGQGGTIYF
TRBV6-1	TRBJ1-1	CASRGQGRDTEAFF
TRBV7-3	TRBJ1-1	CASSLGQKVNTEAFF
TRBV6-2/TRBV6-3	TRBJ1-2	CASSYSGAEFNHGYTF
TRBV20-1	TRBJ2-3	CSASSPGQGLDTQYF
TRBV6-2/TRBV6-3	TRBJ2-5	CASKRGTSVKETQYF
TRBV4-2	TRBJ1-2	CASSQEGGNGYTF
TRBV19	TRBJ1-2	CASSIVSQGTGGYTF
TRBV5-1	TRBJ2-7	CASSLGGGVYEQYF
TRBV27	TRBJ1-2	CASGSGVRYTF
TRBV28	TRBJ1-1	CASSTLAGGAFF
TRBV28	TRBJ1-5	CASSPWGGMDQPQHF
TRBV6-1	TRBJ2-2	CASNQGGFTGELFF
TRBV2	TRBJ1-1	CASSEDRYRNTEAFF
TRBV6-2/TRBV6-3	TRBJ1-2	CASSYRGALYGYTF
TRBV12-3/TRBV12-4	TRBJ1-5	CASSLAQGGQPQHF
TRBV30	TRBJ2-7	CAWSTRTSPRKQYF
TRBV7-8	TRBJ2-3	CASTRWRGGPDTQYF
TRBV30	TRBJ2-7	CAWSVGGPVYEQYF
TRBV20-1	TRBJ2-5	CSASSGTTQETQYF
TRBV7-8	TRBJ1-1	CASSTPGLNTEAFF
TRBV7-9	TRBJ2-3	CASSPPGLGGGDTQYF
TRBV2	TRBJ2-2	CASSRDRNTGELFF
TRBV5-6	TRBJ2-5	CASSWDRIQETQYF
TRBV6-5	TRBJ1-4	CASSYSMVTNEKLFF
TRBV20-1	TRBJ1-1	CSACQGNTEAFF